This T cell receptor (beta chain) was identified during a study of blood T cell repertoires in COVID-19. Whole-study context: Whether acute or convalescent, the COVID-19 samples came from the United States, Italy and Spain. T cells, B-cell-depleted T cells, or PBMCs supplied cDNA or gDNA.

The trim removed 4 bases at V and 5 bases at J, leaving 5 bases unmatched. From germline, CDR1 is SGHKS and CDR2 YYEKEE (reference sequence). The CDR3 loop spans 14 amino acids. Authors' analysis steps: Nucleated cell number was recorded as an estimate derived from reference gene primer amplification. Sequencing used immunoSEQ multiplex PCR; TCRdb keeps in-frame clones, though not all of them. That table is the source of V, J and clone size, and D and trimming were worked out from the DNA. This sample carries about 250,000 clones, about 86% of them seen once, and the ten largest clones take around 6%.

The material sequenced was peripheral blood. The TCR originated in a man older than 75 with acute or convalescent COVID-19. The chain uses TRBV5-5 and TRBJ2-2; TRBD1 matches 7 bases. CDR3 coding DNA: TGTGCCAGCAGCACTCGACAGGGAACCGGGGAGCTGTTTTTT. Translating gives CASSTRQGTGELFF.